The T cell receptor beta chain described here comes from a study of blood T cell repertoires in COVID-19. About the research overall: Sample material is recorded as cDNA or gDNA derived from T cells, B-cell-depleted T cells, or PBMCs.

Libraries were prepared by immunoSEQ multiplex PCR; TCRdb keeps only in-frame clonotypes and omits some of them. The repertoire includes about 99,000 clones, roughly 80% of them detected once, and around 12% sits in the top ten. V lost 1 base and J lost 2, with 11 bases in between. Germline lookup yields CDR1 SGHAT and CDR2 FQNNGV. The CDR3 contains 15 residues. The source material was peripheral blood. The sequence was collected from a human donor in a cohort sampled during active COVID-19. The chain uses TRBV11-2 and TRBJ1-2, with D possibly TRBD1 on 6 matching bases. CDR3 in DNA: TGTGCCAGCAGCTTAGGTGGGACACTCAACTATGGCTACACCTTC. This encodes CASSLGGTLNYGYTF.